This T cell receptor beta chain was captured by sequencing in a study of blood T cells in healthy people across ages. The CDR3 is 15 amino acids. V was clipped by 5 bases and J by 6 bases; unmatched bases: 6. Per the germline V gene, CDR1 is MDHEN and CDR2 is SYDVKM. Primers used in a second PCR of roughly 6 to 11 cycles were a sample-barcoded 5' primer and a J-beta primer mix. TCRdb analysed the 5' RACE reads with MiXCR anew, one entry per CDR3 protein. This table has under 2,000,000 distinct CDR3 sequences, roughly 49% appearing once. This clonotype was counted a few times. The source material was blood. This chain uses TRBV28 with TRBJ2-1; 11 bases are shared with TRBD2. This clonotype was obtained from a woman aged 40 to 50 in good health. The CDR3 here is CASSTLAGGVNEQFF. CDR3 DNA: TGTGCCAGCAGTACCCTAGCGGGGGGAGTCAATGAGCAGTTCTTC.